This TCR beta chain derives from a study of early T cells in non-severe SARS-CoV-2 infection. Study at large: Sequenced bulk RNA came from whole blood that was unsorted, and chains were unpaired. Study-level findings and limits: Database matching using VDJdb favored anti-spike CD8 responses, with private and CD4 specificities left missing.

This clonotype was observed a few times. The antigen remains unidentified. Individual cDNA molecules received unique molecular identifiers during library preparation. Each CDR3 protein gets one entry after TCRdb re-called the 5' RACE reads with MiXCR. This sample yields approximately 90,000 distinct CDR3 sequences, of which approximately 12% are seen a single time; 4.4% belongs to the top ten. CDR1 DFQATT and CDR2 SNEGSKA come from the germline V gene (reference sequence). V shed 1 base, J shed 9 bases, and the junction held 12 bases outside the gene matches. The CDR3 contains 16 residues. This chain uses TRBV20-1 with TRBJ1-6; 7 bases fit TRBD1. Sequencing was performed on whole blood, taken at baseline. The TCR originated in an adult who was a healthcare worker with PCR-confirmed SARS-CoV-2 infection or an uninfected control (not recorded which). The CDR3 spells CSARVLPNHRGSPLHF. Written as DNA, the CDR3 is TGCAGTGCTAGAGTTCTACCAAACCACAGGGGTTCACCCCTCCACTTT.